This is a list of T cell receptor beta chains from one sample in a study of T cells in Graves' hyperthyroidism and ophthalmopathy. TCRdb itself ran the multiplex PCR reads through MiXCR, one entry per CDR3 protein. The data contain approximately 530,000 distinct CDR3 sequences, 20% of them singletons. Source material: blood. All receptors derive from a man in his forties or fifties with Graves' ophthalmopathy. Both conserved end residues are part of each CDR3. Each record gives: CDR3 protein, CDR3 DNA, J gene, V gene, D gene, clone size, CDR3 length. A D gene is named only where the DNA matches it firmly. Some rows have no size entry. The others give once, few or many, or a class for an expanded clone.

CDR3 protein: CASSREGGKLFF
CDR3 DNA: TGTGCCAGCAGTAGGGAGGGAGGAAAACTGTTTTTT
J gene: TRBJ1-4
V gene: TRBV27
D gene: NA
clone size: few
CDR3 length: 12

CDR3 protein: CASTRQPGQGGSTEAFF
CDR3 DNA: TGTGCCAGCACTAGACAACCGGGACAGGGGGGTAGTACTGAAGCTTTCTTT
J gene: TRBJ1-1
V gene: TRBV6-1
D gene: TRBD1
clone size: NA
CDR3 length: 17

CDR3 protein: CASSPRTTNTGELFF
CDR3 DNA: TGTGCCAGCTCACCGAGGACAACGAACACCGGGGAGCTGTTTTTT
J gene: TRBJ2-2
V gene: TRBV18
D gene: NA
clone size: many
CDR3 length: 15

CDR3 protein: CASSPGLAVIEQFF
CDR3 DNA: TGTGCCAGCAGCCCTGGACTAGCAGTTATTGAGCAGTTCTTC
J gene: TRBJ2-1
V gene: TRBV7-9
D gene: TRBD2
clone size: NA
CDR3 length: 14

CDR3 protein: CSATGFQETQYF
CDR3 DNA: TGCAGTGCTACAGGGTTTCAAGAGACCCAGTACTTC
J gene: TRBJ2-5
V gene: TRBV20-1
D gene: NA
clone size: few
CDR3 length: 12

CDR3 protein: CASSSGTGRYEQYF
CDR3 DNA: TGTGCCAGCAGTTCCGGGACAGGGAGGTACGAGCAGTACTTC
J gene: TRBJ2-7
V gene: TRBV28
D gene: TRBD1
clone size: many
CDR3 length: 14

CDR3 protein: CASSSPGDMIPDEQYF
CDR3 DNA: TGTGCCAGCAGCTCTCCAGGGGACATGATCCCGGACGAGCAGTACTTC
J gene: TRBJ2-7
V gene: TRBV11-1
D gene: NA
clone size: many
CDR3 length: 16

CDR3 protein: CASSSGLIFEKLSF
CDR3 DNA: TGTGCCAGCAGCTCCGGGTTGATCTTCGAAAAACTGTCTTTT
J gene: TRBJ1-4
V gene: TRBV12-3/TRBV12-4
D gene: NA
clone size: NA
CDR3 length: 14

CDR3 protein: CASSLLWGNTEAFF
CDR3 DNA: TGTGCCAGCAGCTTACTGTGGGGCAACACTGAAGCTTTCTTT
J gene: TRBJ1-1
V gene: TRBV7-9
D gene: NA
clone size: many
CDR3 length: 14

CDR3 protein: CASSPPRGTGQQETQYF
CDR3 DNA: TGTGCCAGCTCACCACCGCGGGGGACAGGGCAACAAGAGACCCAGTACTTC
J gene: TRBJ2-5
V gene: TRBV18
D gene: TRBD1
clone size: NA
CDR3 length: 17

CDR3 protein: CASRDRGTYYGYTF
CDR3 DNA: TGTGCCAGCAGGGACAGGGGGACCTACTATGGCTACACCTTC
J gene: TRBJ1-2
V gene: TRBV6-1
D gene: TRBD1
clone size: few
CDR3 length: 14

CDR3 protein: CASSEEATRDPFSGYTF
CDR3 DNA: TGTGCCAGCAGTGAAGAGGCTACAAGGGACCCCTTTAGTGGCTACACCTTC
J gene: TRBJ1-2
V gene: TRBV6-1
D gene: NA
clone size: NA
CDR3 length: 17

CDR3 protein: CASMEGNEQFF
CDR3 DNA: TGTGCCAGCATGGAGGGTAACGAGCAGTTCTTC
J gene: TRBJ2-1
V gene: TRBV28
D gene: NA
clone size: NA
CDR3 length: 11

CDR3 protein: CASSLRQPNTGELFF
CDR3 DNA: TGTGCCAGCAGCTTAAGACAACCGAACACCGGGGAGCTGTTTTTT
J gene: TRBJ2-2
V gene: TRBV5-8
D gene: NA
clone size: few
CDR3 length: 15

CDR3 protein: CSARDTRGPYYGYTF
CDR3 DNA: TGCAGTGCTAGAGATACCCGGGGGCCATACTATGGCTACACCTTC
J gene: TRBJ1-2
V gene: TRBV20-1
D gene: NA
clone size: few
CDR3 length: 15

CDR3 protein: CSASHAIRQEGYTF
CDR3 DNA: TGCAGTGCTAGCCACGCGATAAGGCAGGAAGGCTACACCTTC
J gene: TRBJ1-2
V gene: TRBV20-1
D gene: NA
clone size: few
CDR3 length: 14